Listed here is a single TCR beta chain. This specimen belongs to a study of cytomegalovirus exposure and HLA in healthy donors. This PCR relied on a set of 60 Vbeta primers and 13 Jbeta primers. This table comes from immunoSEQ multiplex PCR, and its TCRdb copy is limited to in-frame clones, with some not included. The sample has 140,000 to 150,000 clones, roughly 70% seen once. The donors, nominally healthy at sampling, likely had unrecorded immune exposures. The CDR3 length is 14 residues. Germline V gene data show CDR1 as SGHVS and CDR2 as FQNEAQ. The ends lost 8 bases at V and 2 bases at J; junction bases unmatched: 5.

Material: PBMCs. This TCR was sampled from a woman in her fifties or sixties in good health and CMV-seropositive. This chain connects TRBV7-8 to TRBJ1-4; 7 bases are a match to TRBD1. The CDR3, as DNA: TGTGCCAGCCGGCAGGGGGTGACTAATGAAAAACTGTTTTTT. Translation: CASRQGVTNEKLFF.